What follows describes a single TCR beta chain. The data derive from a study of human T cells and chemical hapten exposure. Trimming removed 6 bases from V and 3 bases from J, with 12 bases in between. The germline gives CDR1 MNHEY, CDR2 SMNVEV (reference sequence). The CDR3 spans 14 residues. Time point defined: pre-sensitization, week 0. Treatment meaning: therapeutic diphenylcyclopropenone sensitization with weekly scalp DPC. TCRdb re-derived calls from the RACE reads in MiXCR, one entry per CDR3 protein. The sample lists about 180,000 distinct CDR3 sequences; approximately 29% were seen once. The V and J genes are TRBV27 and TRBJ2-1, with D maybe TRBD2 (5 bases). This TCR derives from a woman in her thirties with alopecia areata. Some clones in this sample may be carry-over from other donors' samples. Material: whole blood, obtained in connection with sensitization to the hapten diphenylcyclopropenone (DPC). The CDR3 loop is CASRHGLNYNEQFF. The CDR3 nucleotides read TGTGCCAGCAGACATGGACTGAACTACAATGAGCAGTTCTTC.